The clone carrying this TCR beta chain was seen at least ten times. Its target is not known. The V and J ends lost 2 bases and 5 bases, in that order; junction bases with no gene match: 8. The germline CDR1 and CDR2 sequences are MNHEY and SVGAGI. The CDR3 runs 16 residues. These data belong to a study of T-cell memory formation after mild COVID-19. TCR alpha and TCR beta cDNA libraries carrying sample barcodes and UMIs were produced by 5'RACE using constant-segment primers. TCRdb re-called the 5' RACE reads through MiXCR, storing one row per CDR3 protein. The table lists 470,000 or so distinct CDR3 sequences, 18% of them singletons. Overall study results and limits: Second-wave clones reaching peak frequency on day 37 lacked confirmed SARS-CoV-2 specificity. Within pre-infection memory, some responding clones were found, suggesting cross-reactive memory joined.

The receptor comes from an adult woman who had mild COVID-19 (a few samples of this study predate the infection). Cell type and time point are not known. The specimen sequenced was PBMCs or a T cell subset sorted from them (not recorded which). The gene calls are TRBV6-5 and TRBJ2-1, with 8 bases fitting TRBD1. The CDR3: CASSYAPGTGDNEQFF. CDR3 DNA: TGTGCCAGCAGTTACGCCCCCGGGACAGGCGACAATGAGCAGTTCTTC.